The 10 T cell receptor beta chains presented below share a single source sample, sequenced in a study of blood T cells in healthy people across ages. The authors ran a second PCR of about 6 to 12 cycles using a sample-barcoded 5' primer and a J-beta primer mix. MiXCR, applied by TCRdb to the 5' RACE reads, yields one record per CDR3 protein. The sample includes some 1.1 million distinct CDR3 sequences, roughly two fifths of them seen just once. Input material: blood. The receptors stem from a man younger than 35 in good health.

The CDR3 DNA reads TGCAGCGTCCCTTGGGGCTACAATGAGCAGTACTTC. Amino acids: CSVPWGYNEQYF. The V call is TRBV29-1, the J call TRBJ2-7; D perhaps matches TRBD1 (5 bases). The germline gives CDR1 SQVTM, CDR2 ANQGSEA. The CDR3 totals 12 residues. Between the trimmed V and J ends, which lost 6 bases and 7 bases, there was a span of 16 bases.

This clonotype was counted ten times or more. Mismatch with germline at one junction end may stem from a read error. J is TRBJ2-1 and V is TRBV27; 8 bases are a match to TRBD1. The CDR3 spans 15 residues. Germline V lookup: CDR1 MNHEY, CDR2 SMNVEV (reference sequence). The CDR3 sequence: CASSFPGQAYNEQFF. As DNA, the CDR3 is TGTGCCAGCAGTTTCCCGGGACAGGCCTATAATGAGCAGTTCTTC.

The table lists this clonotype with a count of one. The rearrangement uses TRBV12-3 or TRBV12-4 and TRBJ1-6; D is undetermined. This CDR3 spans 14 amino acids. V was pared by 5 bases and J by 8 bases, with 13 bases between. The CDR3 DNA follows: TGTGCCAGCAGTAAGACCGGCGGGTATTCACCCCTCCACTTT. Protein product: CASSKTGGYSPLHF.

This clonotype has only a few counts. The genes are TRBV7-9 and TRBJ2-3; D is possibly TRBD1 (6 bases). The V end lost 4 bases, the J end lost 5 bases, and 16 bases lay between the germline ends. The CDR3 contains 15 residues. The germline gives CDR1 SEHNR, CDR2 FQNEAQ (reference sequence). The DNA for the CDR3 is TGTGCCAGCAGCTCGGACCGGGACATTTTAGATACGCAGTATTTT. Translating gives CASSSDRDILDTQYF.

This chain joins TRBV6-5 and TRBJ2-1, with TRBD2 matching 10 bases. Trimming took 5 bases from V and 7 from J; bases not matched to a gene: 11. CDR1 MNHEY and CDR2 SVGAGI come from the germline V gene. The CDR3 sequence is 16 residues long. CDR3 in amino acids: CASSPTKRGGRNEQFF. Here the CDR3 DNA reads TGTGCCAGCAGTCCCACGAAGCGGGGGGGCCGTAATGAGCAGTTCTTC.

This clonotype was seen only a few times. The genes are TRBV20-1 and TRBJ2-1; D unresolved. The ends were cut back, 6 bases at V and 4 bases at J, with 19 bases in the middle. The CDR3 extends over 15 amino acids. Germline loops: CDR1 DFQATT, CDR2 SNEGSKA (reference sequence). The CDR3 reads CSAQNSAAAYNEQFF. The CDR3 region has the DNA TGCAGTGCCCAGAACTCGGCAGCCGCGTACAATGAGCAGTTCTTC.

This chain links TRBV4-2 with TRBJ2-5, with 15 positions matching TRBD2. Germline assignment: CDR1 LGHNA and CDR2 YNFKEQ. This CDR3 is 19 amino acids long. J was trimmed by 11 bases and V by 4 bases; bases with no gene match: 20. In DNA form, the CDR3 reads TGTGCCAGCAGCCCAAATGGACTAGCGGGGGGGCTCTCCTACAATGAGCAGTACTTC. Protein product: CASSPNGLAGGLSYNEQYF.

Written as DNA, the CDR3 is TGTGCCAGCAGCGTTACTACCGCAGATACGCAGTATTTT. This sequence encodes CASSVTTADTQYF. V is TRBV9 and J is TRBJ2-3, with D unresolved. The ends were cut back, 2 bases at V and 4 bases at J, with 8 bases in the middle. CDR3 length equals 13 residues. Germline CDR1 is SGDLS and CDR2 is YYNGEE.

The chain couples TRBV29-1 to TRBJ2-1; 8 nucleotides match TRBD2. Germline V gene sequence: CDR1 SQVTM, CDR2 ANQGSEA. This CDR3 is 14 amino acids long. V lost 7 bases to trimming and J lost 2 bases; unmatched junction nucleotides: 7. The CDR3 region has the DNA TGCAGCGCCCAGGCCGGGGGGGCCTACAATGAGCAGTTCTTC. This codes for CSAQAGGAYNEQFF.

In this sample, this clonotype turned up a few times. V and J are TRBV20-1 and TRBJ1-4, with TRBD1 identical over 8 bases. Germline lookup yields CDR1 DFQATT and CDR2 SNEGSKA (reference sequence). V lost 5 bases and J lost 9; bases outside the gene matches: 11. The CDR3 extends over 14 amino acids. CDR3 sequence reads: CSAETSGGGKKLFF. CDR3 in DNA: TGCAGTGCTGAAACCTCAGGGGGCGGGAAAAAACTGTTTTTT.